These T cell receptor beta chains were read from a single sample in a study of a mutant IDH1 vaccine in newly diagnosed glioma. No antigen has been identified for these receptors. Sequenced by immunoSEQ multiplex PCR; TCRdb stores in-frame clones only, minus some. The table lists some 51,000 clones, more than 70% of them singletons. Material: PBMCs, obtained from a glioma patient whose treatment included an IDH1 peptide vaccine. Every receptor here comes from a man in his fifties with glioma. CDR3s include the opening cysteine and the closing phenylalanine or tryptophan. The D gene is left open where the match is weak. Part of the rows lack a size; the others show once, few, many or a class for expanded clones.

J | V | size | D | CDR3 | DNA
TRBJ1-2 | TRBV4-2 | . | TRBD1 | CASEGGQGPSNYGYTF | TGTGCCAGCGAGGGGGGACAGGGGCCGTCTAACTATGGCTACACCTTC
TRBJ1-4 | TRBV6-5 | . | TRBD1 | CASSYSKGAPEKLFF | TGTGCCAGCAGTTACTCGAAGGGGGCGCCTGAAAAACTGTTTTTT
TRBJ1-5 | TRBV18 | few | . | CASSPPEGNQPQHF | TGTGCCAGCTCACCACCGGAGGGGAATCAGCCCCAGCATTTT
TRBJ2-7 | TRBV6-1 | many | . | CATSPSPRSSYEQYF | TGTGCCACCAGTCCTTCCCCCCGGAGCTCCTACGAGCAGTACTTC
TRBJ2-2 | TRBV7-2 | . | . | CASTRETGELFF | TGTGCCAGCACCAGGGAGACCGGGGAGCTGTTTTTT
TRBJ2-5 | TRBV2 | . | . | CASGLGRRETQYF | TGTGCCAGCGGGCTGGGGAGGAGAGAGACCCAGTACTTC
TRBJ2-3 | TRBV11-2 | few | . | CASSPSEGVTDTQYF | TGTGCCAGCAGCCCGAGCGAAGGGGTCACAGATACGCAGTATTTT
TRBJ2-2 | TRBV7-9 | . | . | CASSPSPVLGELFF | TGTGCCAGCAGCCCGAGCCCGGTCCTTGGGGAGCTGTTTTTT
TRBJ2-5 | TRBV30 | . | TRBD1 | CAWSVQQGASETQYF | TGTGCCTGGAGTGTACAACAGGGGGCCTCAGAGACCCAGTACTTC
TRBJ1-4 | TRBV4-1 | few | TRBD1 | CASSQERQGRGSNEKLFF | TGCGCCAGCAGCCAAGAGAGACAGGGAAGGGGGTCTAATGAAAAACTGTTTTTT
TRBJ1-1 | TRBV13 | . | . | CASSSNTEAFF | TGTGCCAGCAGCTCGAACACTGAAGCTTTCTTT
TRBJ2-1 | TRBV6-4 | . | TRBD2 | CASSPLAGSSYNEQFF | TGTGCCAGCAGCCCGTTAGCGGGGTCTTCCTACAATGAGCAGTTCTTC
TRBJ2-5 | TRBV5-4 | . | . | CASSLEVKEKTQYF | TGTGCCAGCAGCTTGGAGGTGAAGGAAAAGACCCAGTACTTC
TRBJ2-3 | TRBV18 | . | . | CASSPGGRTDTQYF | TGTGCCAGCTCACCAGGGGGCCGCACAGATACGCAGTATTTT
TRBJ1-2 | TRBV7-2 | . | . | CASSSSPGAVGYTF | TGTGCCAGCAGCTCCTCACCGGGGGCGGTTGGCTACACCTTC